Below, one T cell receptor (beta chain) is given with its context. Its antigen remains unidentified. No base qualities exist here, and no much larger clone lies one base off it. Library preparation used the immunoSEQ multiplex PCR assay. For the multiplex PCR, a mixture combining 60 forward primers for TCR Vbeta segments and 13 reverse primers for TCR Jbeta segments was used. The CDR3 region of rearranged TCR beta genes was amplified from genomic DNA with a multiplex PCR assay. The amplified TCR beta libraries were sequenced on the Illumina HiSeq System as 87-base-pair reads. The published analysis was carried out like this. Across the roughly 600 repertoires, a later analysis counted around 80 million unique TCR beta chains, about 10 million of which were shared by at least two donors. A nearest-neighbor algorithm error-corrected the raw reads and collapsed the reads into unique sequences, merging closely related sequences to remove PCR and sequencing errors. To assign V, D and J gene segments, CDR3 sequences were aligned to IMGT reference sequences. For a sequence to be retained, at least a six-nucleotide match to both a V gene segment and a J gene segment was required. A rearrangement counted as productive if the CDR3 had no stop codons and remained in frame with V and J, and every other rearrangement counted as non-productive. Following IMGT convention, CDR3 was defined as the stretch from the second conserved V-encoded cysteine to the conserved J-encoded phenylalanine. Sequences without an unambiguous match to a single V gene segment were excluded from the earlier analysis of about 640 of the donors. An earlier analysis of 587 of the donors classified V segments as functional when productive rearrangements were above 56.7% and as segregating when the standard deviation between donors was above 5%. To diagnose cytomegalovirus status from the catalog of TCR beta chain sequences, a statistical classification framework was built. In a later analysis, TCR nucleotide sequences were compared against IMGT/GENE-DB human TR gene sequences so that V and J genes could be assigned. In a later analysis, CDR3 sequences and most-parsimonious VDJ recombination scenarios were assigned using the TCRdist pipeline. In a later analysis, every TCR beta chain was defined by the combination of its CDR3 amino acid sequence and its V-gene family, and reads without a unique V-gene family were dropped. In a later analysis, some 600 highly shared, low-generation-probability nucleotide sequences were removed to address suspected cross-contamination and a sequencing artifact. A later analysis calculated a clonal expansion index for each public chain from normalized within-repertoire ranks of inferred template counts. In a later analysis, generation probabilities were computed with a VDJ recombination model fitted to out-of-frame rearrangements, and the resulting probabilities were checked against IGoR. Hypergeometric tests were used in a later analysis to score TCR-TCR, TCR-HLA and TCR-CMV co-occurrence, with a repertoire-size bias correction applied to the TCR pairs. A later analysis estimated false discovery rates by permuting HLA or CMV assignments 20 times. In a later analysis, co-occurring TCRs were grouped with DBSCAN, and TCRdist sequence similarity was added when clustering was performed within HLA-allele-positive subsets. Repertoires with fewer than 30,000 or more than 120,000 public chains were left out of co-occurrence clustering, as were four to six repertoires with anomalous nucleotide sharing. Entries here come from immuneACCESS through TCRdb and include only in-frame sequences with V and J called. Some clones fail to appear in such tables; in the studies checked, an unresolved V gene covers under half of the shortfall, and the cause of the remainder is unknown. That table furnishes V, J and clone size, whereas the DNA furnished D and trimming. Present in this sample are tens of thousands of clones, around three quarters of which were seen just once. The ten largest clones represent about 8.9% of the sample.

Looking up the germline V gene yields CDR1 SGHTS and CDR2 YDEGEE. At the junction V is shortened by 4 bases and J by 7 bases, with 20 bases in between. The CDR3 measures 16 amino acids from cysteine to phenylalanine. Only the CDR3 DNA stays, 48 bases, in frame from base 1. The source of the sample is a study of cytomegalovirus exposure and HLA in healthy donors (dated 2017 in TCRdb). About the full investigation: According to an earlier analysis of 550 to 700 of the donors, some 180 million T cells yielded roughly 110 million unique TCR beta sequences and around 280 Gb of sequence data. A later analysis re-examined previously published TCR beta repertoires from 500 to 700 donors and added high-resolution HLA genotyping to investigate patterns of TCR occurrence. An earlier analysis of more than 450 of the donors used high-throughput TCR beta sequencing to judge whether each TCR beta V gene segment behaved as functional or pseudogenic. Alongside the repertoire data, information on donor age, sex, ethnicity and CMV serostatus was compiled. HLA typing covered class I and class II loci at four-digit resolution. A separate validation cohort of 100 to 150 different subjects was used in addition to the 666-subject first cohort. All discovery cohort repertoires had been generated using a single sequencing platform. A later genetic analysis used genome-wide SNP genotypes for about three fifths of the roughly 700 donors, treating that subset as a discovery cohort. Typing coverage differed by locus: A, B, C, DRB1 and DQB1 were typed in about 629-640 donors, DQA1 in 500 to 550, DPA1 in around 600, and DPB1 in just under 480. Roughly 300 gigabases of sequencing data and around 85 million unique TCR sequences made up an early release that covered approximately 620 HLA-typed donors. The study profiled the T cell repertoires of hundreds of subjects by immunosequencing and related them to cytomegalovirus serostatus. The study was designed to test whether signatures of past pathogen exposure could be identified by cataloging public T cell receptors. Among under 450 genotyped donors of the cohort, an average of about 240,000 unique TCR beta nucleotide sequences were sequenced per donor, around 18% of them non-productive. Because of strong linkage in the cohort, four to six DR-DQ haplotypes were treated as single units for association and clustering. The study combined high-throughput TCR immunosequencing, statistical association of individual TCRs with disease status, and machine learning to predict cytomegalovirus infection status. Of the 300 to 400 genotyped donors, approximately 83% fell in the genetic ancestry cluster associated with self-reported Caucasian donors. In the later analysis, no new phenotypic data were used to find candidate immune exposures; instead, reliance was placed on TCR beta sequences and their occurrence across donors. The investigation overall reported the following: The sequencing pipeline was judged likely to have produced a cluster of highly shared sequence variants as a technical artifact. While some public TCRs were present in many individuals, most TCR sequences turned up only very rarely across donors. In a later analysis, TCR association rates were found to vary across HLA loci, with the most associated TCRs seen for DRB1 alleles and the fewest for HLA-C alleles. Sequencing depth was assumed to be roughly uniform across donors in the presence/absence analyses, though that assumption may not hold. Over 15 rarely observed V segments, including chromosome 9 orphons, were excluded from the earlier analysis of about 600 of the donors because counts were too low. Compared with equally common non-associated chains, HLA-associated TCR beta chains in a later analysis were more clonally expanded and had lower generation probabilities. A further reported finding was that TCR beta sequences accurately predicted the HLA-A and HLA-B alleles for most subjects in the first cohort. A later analysis reported that several top co-occurrence clusters appeared linked to parvovirus B19, influenza, CMV and Epstein-Barr virus. The study listed 150 to 200 TCR beta chains as associated with cytomegalovirus. A later genetic analysis reported fewer N-insertions in productive TCRs among donors in an Asian-associated ancestry cluster than the roughly 620-donor mean. Only TCR beta chains were sequenced in this cohort, and the absence of alpha or paired-chain data limited detectable features. CMV serostatus was the only immune exposure information available for the cohort. HLA typing was unavailable for some donors at each locus, so association tests used only the typed subset. Because the 87-base-pair reads could not distinguish some IMGT-functional V segments, including TRBV6-2 and TRBV6-3, those segments were excluded. In a later genetic analysis, a missense DCLRE1C variant was associated with V-gene and J-gene trimming of TCR beta chains, and the association was replicated in an independent cohort. In an earlier analysis of 587 of the donors, most TCR beta V segments appeared in productive rearrangements about 87% or about 30% of the time, broadly matching IMGT annotations. The classifier was reported to diagnose cytomegalovirus status with high specificity and sensitivity in both the original and validation cohorts. A few of the identified cytomegalovirus-associated TCR beta chains were confirmed in vitro to be specific for cytomegalovirus antigens. The authors suggested that the approach could potentially be extended to other disease states and immunological phenotypes. Assigning TCR associations to individual alleles was difficult when HLA alleles, especially DR and DQ, strongly co-occurred. Linkage disequilibrium might explain the correlated functional status among segregating V segments, but an unknown experimental factor could not be excluded. Specific HLA alleles were associated with 15,000 to 20,000 TCR beta sequences at a false discovery rate of 0.05 in a later analysis. In a later analysis, most CMV-associated TCR beta chains were found to appear HLA-restricted, with HLA associations seemingly driven largely by CMV exposure.

The cohort comprised several hundred healthy bone marrow donors. All cohort members were sampled while nominally healthy, although unrecorded immune exposures were likely present. The donor was CMV seropositive and belonged to the group of over 250 seropositive cohort members. A peripheral blood sample was provided by each donor, and peripheral blood mononuclear cells were used for TCR beta sequencing. Genomic DNA was extracted from the blood cell samples with the Qiagen DNeasy Blood Extraction Kit. This sequence uses TRBV5-8 and TRBJ1-4; TRBD1 is a possible D gene, resting on 6 matching bases. Material: PBMCs. The TCR sequence derives from a woman in her forties or fifties in good health and CMV-seropositive. The CDR3 reads CASSPPVGGQGEKLFF. The sequence in DNA is TGTGCCAGCAGCCCTCCGGTCGGGGGGCAGGGTGAAAAACTGTTTTTT.